Below are 3 T cell receptor beta chains sequenced from a single sample in a study of blood T cell repertoires in COVID-19. Repertoires were generated with immunoSEQ multiplex PCR, while TCRdb's copy carries only in-frame clones and drops some. The sample comprises 100,000 to 150,000 clones, approximately 83% of which are singletons, and 10% to 15% rests with the top ten. Sequenced material: peripheral blood. The origin of the receptors is a man aged 55 to 69 with acute or convalescent COVID-19.

The chain has TRBV6-5 and TRBJ2-1, with D possibly TRBD1 on 6 matching bases. The V and J ends lost 4 bases and 5 bases respectively, with 18 bases between them. This CDR3 contains 16 residues. Germline CDR1 and CDR2: MNHEY and SVGAGI. The CDR3 loop reads CASSSTWGTPNNEQFF. The CDR3 DNA reads TGTGCCAGCAGTTCTACCTGGGGGACACCTAACAATGAGCAGTTCTTC.

The chain recombines TRBV7-9 with TRBJ1-6; D may be TRBD1 (6 bases). Deletions cut 4 bases from V and 10 bases from J, with 14 bases between. The length of the CDR3 is 14 residues. The germline V gene encodes CDR1 SEHNR and CDR2 FQNEAQ (reference sequence). DNA for the CDR3: TGTGCCAGCAGCTATATCTCAGGGGCCTCACCCCTCCACTTT. Encoded protein: CASSYISGASPLHF. The full variable domain, rest sourced from reference TRBV7-9 and TRBJ1-6, is DTGVSQNPRHKITKRGQNVTFRCDPISEHNRLYWYRQTLGQGPEFLTYFQNEAQLEKSRLLSDRFSAERPKGSFSTLEIQRTEQGDSAMYLCASSYISGASPLHFGNGTRLTVT.

The genes are TRBV5-8 and TRBJ2-3; 8 nucleotides agree with TRBD2. Germline loops: CDR1 SGHTS, CDR2 YDEGEE. The CDR3 length is 17 residues. J lost 5 bases, V lost 0 bases, and 11 bases had no gene match. The CDR3 here is CASSLGAAGGEGDTQYF. The CDR3 DNA reads as TGTGCCAGCAGCTTGGGTGCGGCGGGAGGAGAGGGAGATACGCAGTATTTT.